This T cell receptor (beta chain) stems from a study of T cell changes during pregnancy in multiple sclerosis. Profiled with immunoSEQ multiplex PCR; TCRdb holds only in-frame clones, not every one. The sample gives roughly 71,000 clones, 80% to 95% of which show up once; about 1.5% is in the top ten. This clone appeared once. The source was peripheral blood, collected in the first trimester of pregnancy. This sequence was found in a female donor in good health, enrolled as a control in a pregnancy study.

CDR3 amino acids: CASSLYGLAAGELFF. In DNA form, the CDR3 reads TGTGCCAGCAGCTTATACGGGTTAGCGGCCGGGGAGCTGTTTTTT. This sequence joins TRBV7-2 and TRBJ2-2; TRBD2 might be the D (6 bases). The CDR3 consists of 15 residues. V gave up 2 bases and J gave up 6 bases, with 13 bases separating them. Germline CDR1 SGHTA, CDR2 FQGNSA.